This TCR beta chain was found in a study of cytomegalovirus exposure and HLA in healthy donors. Study information: Researchers previously reported finding 117 million unique TCR beta sequences from around 200 million T cells. Study results and limitations: Clonal expansion was found to be greater in HLA-associated TCR beta chains than in equally common others in a later analysis.

V was shortened by 2 bases and J by 4 bases, with 15 bases between the two germline ends. The CDR3 is 15 residues long. From germline, CDR1 is SGHTA and CDR2 FQGNSA. In regard to this clone: Its antigen is unidentified.

A multiplex PCR was run with 60 Vbeta primers and 13 Jbeta primers. Here immunoSEQ multiplex PCR was the method, and the copy in TCRdb shows in-frame clones only, minus some. Seen here are approximately 100,000 clones, roughly 80% observed once, and the top ten hold under 4%. The material sequenced was PBMCs. The chain uses TRBV7-2 and TRBJ2-7, with a tentative D call TRBD1 (6 bases). This receptor was identified in a man in his 60s in good health and CMV-seronegative. CDR3 region: CASSLTGTSNYEQYF. The CDR3 DNA reads TGTGCCAGCAGCTTAACCGGGACATCGAATTACGAGCAGTACTTC.